This T cell receptor (beta chain) comes out of a study of T cells in Graves' hyperthyroidism and ophthalmopathy. Amplified TCR beta CDR3 regions derived from RNA transcripts. TCR CDR3 regions were first amplified by RT-PCR with HTBI primers. Using its own MiXCR run on the multiplex PCR reads, TCRdb lists one record per CDR3 protein. The repertoire includes fewer than 250,000 distinct CDR3 sequences, approximately 23% of them detected once, and 35% to 40% sits in the top ten. The source of the PBMCs was approximately 9.5 ml of fresh peripheral blood. This clonotype has a count of ten or more. Germline V gene lookup returns CDR1 GTSNPN and CDR2 SVGIG (reference sequence). Trimming removed 6 bases at V and 1 base at J, with 18 bases between. This CDR3 is 15 amino acids long.

Sequencing was done on a sample of blood. The gene calls are TRBV30 and TRBJ2-5; the D gene is possibly TRBD2 (6 bases). This clonotype was sampled from a woman in her thirties or forties with Graves' ophthalmopathy. The CDR3 loop reads CACMLGLRLQETQYF. In DNA, the CDR3 is TGTGCCTGTATGCTGGGACTCCGGCTCCAAGAGACCCAGTACTTC.